The entry below gives a single TCR beta chain sequence along with its context. These data belong to a study of OX40 agonist ivuxolimab in advanced cancers. Generated by immunoSEQ multiplex PCR, the TCRdb table keeps only in-frame clones and is missing some. The top ten hold approximately 1.2% of the sample, which has 60,000 to 70,000 clones, roughly 90% seen once. Germline lookup yields CDR1 GTSNPN and CDR2 SVGIG (reference sequence). The CDR3 covers 12 residues. V lost 1 base and J lost 8, with 8 bases in between. This TCR was recovered from an adult with an advanced solid tumor such as melanoma, head and neck, liver or kidney cancer. This chain joins TRBV30 and TRBJ2-2; D remains ambiguous. Specimen: CD4+ or CD8+ T cells sorted from blood, collected in a trial of the OX40 agonist ivuxolimab. In DNA, the CDR3 is TGTGCCTGGAGTGCCGTCGGTGGGGAGCTGTTTTTT. Translation: CAWSAVGGELFF.